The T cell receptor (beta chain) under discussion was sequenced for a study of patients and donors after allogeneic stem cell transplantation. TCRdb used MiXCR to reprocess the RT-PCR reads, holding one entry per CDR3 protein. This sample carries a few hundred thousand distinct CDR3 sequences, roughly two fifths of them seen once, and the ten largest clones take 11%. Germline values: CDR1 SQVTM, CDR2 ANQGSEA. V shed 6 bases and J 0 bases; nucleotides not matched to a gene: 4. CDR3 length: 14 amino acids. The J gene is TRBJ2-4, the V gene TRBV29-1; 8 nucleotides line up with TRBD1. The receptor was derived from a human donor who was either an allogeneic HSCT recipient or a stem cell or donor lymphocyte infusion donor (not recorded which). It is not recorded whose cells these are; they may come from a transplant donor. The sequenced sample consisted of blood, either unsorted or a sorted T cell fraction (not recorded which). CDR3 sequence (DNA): TGCAGCGTCAGGGGGCGGATAGCCAAAAACATTCAGTACTTC. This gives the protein CSVRGRIAKNIQYF. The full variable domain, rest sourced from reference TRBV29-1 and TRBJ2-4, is SAVISQKPSRDICQRGTSLTIQCQVDSQVTMMFWYRQQPGQSLTLIATANQGSEATYESGFVIDKFPISRPNLTFSTLTVSNMSPEDSSIYLCSVRGRIAKNIQYFGAGTRLSVL.